The 20 T cell receptor beta chains reported below all come from one sample, sequenced in a study of blood T cells in healthy people across ages (dated by TCRdb to 2013 to 2016). Libraries were constructed by 5' RACE. Instrument on record: Illumina HiSeq 2500. The second PCR ran for about 6 to 12 cycles and used a J-beta primer mix along with a sample-barcoded 5' primer. TCRdb applied fastp at Q25 and MiXCR to the public reads, then kept only in-frame beta chains. Each entry is one CDR3 protein sequence, shown with its most common DNA and genes. Recorded for this sample are some 1.4 million distinct CDR3 sequences; approximately 40% of them occurred a single time. Roughly 7.7% of the sample belongs to the ten largest clones. The sequenced material came from blood. Source of these receptors: a young woman in good health.

Regarding this clonotype: One end of the junction fails to match germline, which may point to a read error. The chain couples TRBV12-3 or TRBV12-4 to TRBJ2-5; D remains ambiguous. This CDR3 is 13 amino acids long. DNA for the CDR3: TGTGCCAGCGGTTTTGTCCCGAAAGAGACCCAGTACTTC. Amino acid sequence: CASGFVPKETQYF.

V usage is TRBV5-1 and J usage is TRBJ2-3; 9 nucleotides line up with TRBD2. Germline-derived CDR1 and CDR2 are SGHRS and YFSETQ. The CDR3 is 15 amino acids. Unmatched junction bases numbered 8, after V lost 3 bases and J lost 6 bases. The CDR3 loop is CASSWAGGPGDTQYF. The CDR3 nucleotides read TGCGCCAGCAGCTGGGCGGGGGGGCCGGGCGATACGCAGTATTTT.

This clonotype was detected a few times. The chain has TRBV7-7 and TRBJ2-1; TRBD2 is a possible D gene (6 bases). Trimming removed 8 bases from V and 5 bases from J, with 16 bases in between. Germline V gene sequence: CDR1 SSHAT, CDR2 FNYEAQ (reference sequence). The CDR3 totals 14 residues. This CDR3 is CASFTPGLHNEQFF. Written as DNA, the CDR3 is TGTGCCAGCTTTACCCCGGGACTTCACAATGAGCAGTTCTTC.

The chain recombines TRBV7-2 with TRBJ2-7, with 11 nucleotides matching TRBD2. CDR1 is SGHTA, CDR2 FQGNSA, per germline. The CDR3 runs to 18 residues. Germline trimming cut 4 bases from V and 0 bases from J; bases unmatched to any gene: 11. The chain's CDR3 is CASSSRGLAATSSYEQYF. CDR3 nucleotide sequence: TGTGCCAGCAGCTCCAGGGGACTAGCGGCTACAAGCTCCTACGAGCAGTACTTC.

This clonotype was seen ten or more times. This chain links TRBV5-1 with TRBJ1-2; 7 bases fit TRBD1. This CDR3 contains 13 residues. V gave up 5 bases and J gave up 8 bases; unmatched junction bases: 9. The germline V gene encodes CDR1 SGHRS and CDR2 YFSETQ. CDR3 amino acids: CASRVQGIDGYTF. The CDR3 coding sequence is TGCGCCAGCAGGGTACAGGGGATCGACGGCTACACCTTC.

This chain links TRBV7-9 with TRBJ2-4; tentative D call: TRBD1 (6 bases). The ends were cut back, 3 bases at V and 13 bases at J, with 13 bases in the middle. Germline values: CDR1 SEHNR, CDR2 FQNEAQ (reference sequence). The CDR3 loop spans 12 amino acids. The CDR3 region is CASSFGQWEQYF. CDR3 bases: TGTGCCAGCAGCTTCGGACAGTGGGAGCAGTACTTC.

This sequence joins TRBV29-1 and TRBJ2-5; TRBD2 matches 8 bases. Near its end, the DNA agrees better with TRBJ2-7, so the J call may be wrong. The CDR3 totals 15 residues. Germline values: CDR1 SQVTM, CDR2 ANQGSEA. In DNA, the CDR3 is TGCAGCGTTGAAGGGATTGGTAGCGGGGACTACGAGCAGTACTTC. Translated, it gives CSVEGIGSGDYEQYF.

The V gene is TRBV10-3, the J gene TRBJ2-7; TRBD1 might be the D (6 bases). The V gene's germline CDR1 is ENHRY and CDR2 SYGVKD. Trimming removed 2 bases at V and 2 bases at J, with 10 bases between. This CDR3 has 14 amino acids. CDR3 protein: CAISEDRTTYEQYF. CDR3 nucleotide sequence: TGTGCCATCAGTGAGGACAGGACCACCTACGAGCAGTACTTC.

The chain links TRBV7-6 to TRBJ2-3; the D gene is possibly TRBD2 (5 bases). Trimming took off 5 bases at V and 4 bases at J, with 19 bases between the two ends. The CDR3 has 16 amino acids. Germline V gene lookup returns CDR1 SGHVS and CDR2 FNYEAQ. For the CDR3, the DNA is TGTGCCAGCAGCCCGGAAGAGCGGTCCGGGGCAGATACGCAGTATTTT. Protein product: CASSPEERSGADTQYF.

The chain links TRBV27 to TRBJ2-3; D uncertain. The CDR3 spans 15 residues. V dropped 2 bases and J dropped 6 bases, with 15 bases sitting between them. The germline V gene has CDR1 MNHEY and CDR2 SMNVEV (reference sequence). CDR3 in DNA: TGTGCCAGCAGTTTAAATATTCTCTTCGGCGATACGCAGTATTTT. Translating it yields CASSLNILFGDTQYF.

This chain connects TRBV6-1 to TRBJ1-1, with no clear D. The CDR3 runs 13 residues. V dropped 9 bases and J dropped 5 bases, with 16 bases sitting between them. CDR1 MNHNS and CDR2 SASEGT come from the germline V gene. CDR3 in amino acids: CASRVPGWTEAFF. The CDR3 DNA sequence: TGTGCCAGTCGCGTGCCCGGATGGACTGAAGCTTTCTTT.

The table lists this clonotype with a count of one. The V call is TRBV6-1, the J call TRBJ2-5; D is possibly TRBD1 or TRBD2 (9 bases each). This CDR3 is built from 19 residues. V was shortened by 6 bases and J by 11 bases, with 37 bases between the two germline ends. CDR1 is MNHNS and CDR2 is SASEGT in the germline V gene. CDR3 residues: CASSSRTGAGGRVRNEQYF. In nucleotides, the CDR3 is TGTGCCAGCAGCTCTAGGACAGGGGCCGGCGGGAGGGTAAGGAATGAGCAGTACTTC.

This clonotype has just a few counts. The chain combines TRBV21-1 with TRBJ2-7; TRBD1, as called in the table, went unchecked against the DNA. TRBV21-1 represents a pseudogene. The CDR3 spans 17 residues. This chain's CDR3 is CASTGRFGQGFSYEQYF. CDR3 in DNA: TGTGCCAGCACCGGAAGGTTTGGACAGGGGTTCTCCTACGAGCAGTACTTC.

The genes are TRBV4-1 and TRBJ2-4; 10 bases are shared with TRBD1. The DNA matches TRBJ2-7 better at its end, which makes the J call doubtful. CDR1 MGHRA and CDR2 YSYEKL come from the germline V gene. This CDR3 spans 15 amino acids. The DNA of the CDR3 is TGCGCCAGCAGCCAACCGGGACAGGGGAGGTACGAGCAGTACTTC. Translated: CASSQPGQGRYEQYF.

The V call is TRBV20-1, the J call TRBJ1-5; TRBD1 agrees at 10 bases. This CDR3 contains 15 residues. CDR1 and CDR2 from the germline V gene are DFQATT and SNEGSKA (reference sequence). The trim removed 6 bases at V and 4 bases at J, leaving 9 bases unmatched. CDR3 loop: CSAPATGGKNQPQHF. The DNA of the CDR3 is TGCAGTGCGCCAGCGACAGGGGGCAAAAATCAGCCCCAGCATTTT.

This clonotype has only a few counts. The genes are TRBV6-4 and TRBJ2-1; D possibly corresponds to TRBD1 (5 bases). Trimming pared 3 bases from V and 13 bases from J, leaving 16 bases between. CDR1 and CDR2 from the germline V gene are MRHNA and SNTAGT. The CDR3 covers 13 residues. CDR3 protein: CASSEAGRPPQFF. The CDR3 DNA follows: TGTGCCAGCAGTGAAGCAGGGCGGCCCCCTCAGTTCTTC.

This clonotype was seen only a few times. V usage is TRBV18 and J usage is TRBJ2-7; D unclear. V was clipped by 2 bases and J by 0 bases, with 8 bases between them. Germline V gene data show CDR1 as KGHSH and CDR2 as LQKENI. This CDR3 is 14 amino acids long. The CDR3 region has the DNA TGTGCCAGCTCACCATCGAACCCCTCCTACGAGCAGTACTTC. This translates into CASSPSNPSYEQYF. The full variable domain, in which reference TRBV18 and TRBJ2-7 provide the parts outside the CDR3, is NAGVMQNPRHLVRRRGQEARLRCSPMKGHSHVYWYRQLPEEGLKFMVYLQKENIIDESGMPKERFSAEFPKEGPSILRIQQVVRGDSAAYFCASSPSNPSYEQYFGPGTRLTVT.

This clonotype was seen more than once but under ten times. This chain joins TRBV25-1 and TRBJ2-1; 8 bases line up with TRBD2. Germline assignment: CDR1 MGHDK and CDR2 SYGVNS. With 2 bases clipped from V and 3 bases from J, the junction kept 12 bases outside the gene matches. This CDR3 is built from 18 residues. CDR3 DNA: TGTGCCAGCAGTGAACCCTCCGGGGGGGGTCAGAGCTACAATGAGCAGTTCTTC. Translated: CASSEPSGGGQSYNEQFF. The full variable domain, with the rest looked up from reference TRBV25-1 and TRBJ2-1, is EADIYQTPRYLVIGTGKKITLECSQTMGHDKMYWYQQDPGMELHLIHYSYGVNSTEKGDLSSESTVSRIRTEHFPLTLESARPSHTSQYLCASSEPSGGGQSYNEQFFGPGTRLTVL.

This clonotype was observed a few times. The chain recombines TRBV7-9 with TRBJ1-2, with D perhaps TRBD1 (5 bases). Trimming removed 1 base at V and 0 bases at J, with 24 bases between. The CDR3 loop spans 20 amino acids. Germline V gene data show CDR1 as SEHNR and CDR2 as FQNEAQ (reference sequence). Here the CDR3 DNA reads TGTGCCAGCAGCTTAGGGGAGGGTTGGCAGGGCTACCACTCTAACTATGGCTACACCTTC. Translation: CASSLGEGWQGYHSNYGYTF.

The genes are TRBV7-2 and TRBJ1-2; D ambiguous. The V end was cut by 5 bases, the J end by 3 bases, with 13 bases between. The germline CDR1 and CDR2 sequences are SGHTA and FQGNSA. This CDR3 contains 14 residues. The DNA for the CDR3 is TGTGCCAGCAGCCCGGAGTCCAGATACTATGGCTACACCTTC. The encoded protein is CASSPESRYYGYTF.